This record concerns one TCR beta chain sequence. Its recognized antigen is unknown. No much larger clone exists at a distance of one base, and base qualities are not known. This sample also contains other DNA sequences that code for the same CDR3. The V and J ends are trimmed by 5 bases and 0 bases, leaving 8 bases between them. From a lookup of the germline V gene, CDR1 and CDR2 are MDHEN and SYDVKM. The CDR3 has 14 amino acids, counting the end cysteine and phenylalanine. CDR3 DNA only is kept here, 42 bases in frame from base 1. This sample stems from a study of blood T cell repertoires in COVID-19 (dated by TCRdb to 2020 to 2022). A note on the overall study: Collaborator samples came from the United States, Italy and Spain and covered acute and convalescent phases of COVID-19. The prospective study material was composed of cDNA or gDNA derived from T cells, B-cell-depleted T cells, or PBMCs. Subjects who had been exposed to COVID-19, were actively infected with it, or had recovered from it provided the deeply sampled blood TCRbeta repertoires that made up the dataset. The repertoires were released in a freely available public database meant as a resource for research on the immune response to SARS-CoV-2. The samples were drawn from two sources: the first 160 participants of the ongoing ImmuneRACE study, and fewer than 1,500 subjects contributed by 6 global collaborators. The sample metadata nearly always contained a de-identified subject ID, COVID-19 status, age in years and sex. Where available, HLA class I and class II types were obtained from metadata supplied by the sample provider rather than from assay-based typing.

Collaborating institutions collected whole blood in K2EDTA tubes following their own protocols. For TCRbeta analysis, collaborators shipped samples in one of three forms: frozen whole blood, isolated PBMCs, or DNA extracted from either of those sample types. Points the paper makes about the study in general: Clinical and demographic metadata were provided uncurated, with the amount varying by source and participant.

TCRbeta CDR3 regions were amplified from genomic DNA using the immunoSEQ Assay, a bias-controlled multiplex PCR. The authors processed their data as follows. The number of nucleated cells in each sample was estimated by amplification of reference gene primers within the assay. Sequence reads were collapsed and filtered to measure the absolute abundance of every unique TCRbeta CDR3 rearrangement. For each sample, productive Simpson clonality was calculated by taking the square root of Simpson's diversity index across productive rearrangements. Sourced from immuneACCESS, this table was stored by TCRdb with only in-frame sequences that have V and J called. A share of the clones is absent; for the studies checked, an unresolved V gene accounts for under half, and the remainder has no known explanation. D and trimming come from the DNA, and the V and J calls and clone size come from that table. Across this sample there are roughly 230,000 clones, with about 80% seen only once. The ten largest clones add up to approximately 4.8% of the sample.

This TCR was sampled from a man in his forties or fifties with active or convalescent COVID-19. Sequencing was performed on peripheral blood. This chain is built from TRBV28 and TRBJ1-5, with an unclear D gene assignment. Read as DNA, the sequence is TGTGCCAGCAGTCTAGGTGGTAGCAATCAGCCCCAGCATTTT. Its translation reads: CASSLGGSNQPQHF.